The next 28 T cell receptor beta chains were all read from a single sample in a study of blood T cell repertoires in COVID-19 (dated by TCRdb to about 2020). The receptor library was made with the immunoSEQ multiplex PCR assay. As stored in TCRdb, this immuneACCESS dataset retains in-frame rearrangements with V and J assigned. A fraction of the clones does not appear; measured against another copy, unresolved V genes explain less than half of the discrepancy, and the remainder lacks a known reason. Across this sample there are roughly 200,000 clones, with about 82% seen only once. The ten largest make up 8% to 10% of the sample. Sequencing input: PBMCs or T cells enriched from blood (not recorded which). These receptors were taken from a woman in her twenties or thirties who had recovered from COVID-19.

The rearrangement links TRBV2 to TRBJ2-3, with 9 bases identical to TRBD2. The CDR3 length is 14 residues. V lost 7 bases to trimming and J lost 7 bases; unmatched junction nucleotides: 9. The germline V gene encodes CDR1 SNHLY and CDR2 FYNNEI. CDR3 amino acids: CASNRGGRVNTQYF. DNA of the CDR3: TGTGCCAGCAATCGGGGCGGGAGGGTAAATACGCAGTATTTT.

This chain joins TRBV5-4 and TRBJ2-7, with D possibly being TRBD2 (5 bases). The CDR3 is made up of 14 amino acids. Deletions cut 0 bases from V and 6 bases from J, with 13 bases between. The germline CDR1 and CDR2 sequences are SGHNT and YYREEE (reference sequence). CDR3 bases: TGTGCCAGCAGCTTGGCCGGGGAGCATCGCGAGCAGTACTTC. Protein: CASSLAGEHREQYF.

In the case of this clone: A read error may produce the germline difference seen at one junction end. The chain combines TRBV18 with TRBJ2-3, with TRBD2 matching 7 bases. This CDR3 is 11 amino acids long. Germline CDR1 reads KGHSH; CDR2 reads LQKENI. CDR3: CASSPGEGQDF. CDR3 coding DNA: TGTGCCAGCTCACCCGGGGAGGGCCAGGATTTT.

This chain connects TRBV7-8 to TRBJ2-1; 14 bases agree with TRBD2. The germline V gene has CDR1 SGHVS and CDR2 FQNEAQ. The CDR3 consists of 18 residues. Losses at the gene ends were 7 bases for V and 5 bases for J; bases not matched to a gene: 13. CDR3 nucleotide sequence: TGTGCCAGCATGCATGGGACTAGCGGGAGCTGGTTGGACAATGAGCAGTTCTTC. Protein product: CASMHGTSGSWLDNEQFF.

V gene TRBV10-1 combines with J gene TRBJ1-5; 7 bases are a match to TRBD1. Germline CDR1 WNHNN, CDR2 SYGVQD (reference sequence). This CDR3 is 14 amino acids long. Trimming cost V 3 bases and J 4 bases; bases outside gene matches: 3. The CDR3 DNA sequence: TGCGCCAGCAGTGACGGGACAGATAATCAGCCCCAGCATTTT. Protein sequence: CASSDGTDNQPQHF.

The chain is built from TRBV28 and TRBJ2-3; D is unclear. Germline V gives CDR1 MDHEN, CDR2 SYDVKM. V was pared by 5 bases and J by 2 bases, with 8 bases between. There are 13 residues in the CDR3. The CDR3 DNA reads TGTGCCAGCAGTCCCGCTAACACAGATACGCAGTATTTT. It yields the protein CASSPANTDTQYF.

V gene TRBV29-1 combines with J gene TRBJ2-1; D perhaps matches TRBD1 (6 bases). Germline CDR1 is SQVTM and CDR2 is ANQGSEA. The CDR3 has 15 residues. V was pared by 3 bases and J by 5 bases, with 17 bases between. CDR3 loop: CSVELTGRLDNEQFF. DNA for the CDR3: TGCAGCGTTGAGTTAACAGGGCGCTTGGACAATGAGCAGTTCTTC.

The V gene is TRBV28, the J gene TRBJ1-4; 7 bases map to TRBD1. Germline CDR1 MDHEN, CDR2 SYDVKM. This CDR3 region has 20 residues. After removal of 4 bases from V and 0 bases from J, the junction contained 17 bases not matched to a gene. The DNA of the CDR3 is TGTGCCAGCAGTTCACCACACGTCGGGACAGTCATTGCAACTAATGAAAAACTGTTTTTT. The encoded protein is CASSSPHVGTVIATNEKLFF.

The chain recombines TRBV5-6 with TRBJ2-3, with TRBD1 as a possible D gene (6 bases). V was trimmed by 2 bases and J by 4 bases, leaving 14 bases between them. Germline V CDR1 and CDR2: SGHDT, YYEEEE. CDR3 length equals 15 residues. This CDR3 reads CASSFLGEGADTQYF. CDR3 nucleotides: TGTGCCAGCAGCTTCTTAGGTGAGGGGGCAGATACGCAGTATTTT.

The genes are TRBV13 and TRBJ1-1, with a weak D call TRBD1 (6 bases). V lost 11 bases and J lost 0, with 25 bases in between. CDR1 is PRHDT, CDR2 FYEKMQ, per germline (reference sequence). This CDR3 is built from 17 residues. CDR3: CAAISMGAAGVNTEAFF. CDR3 nucleotides: TGTGCCGCCATATCAATGGGGGCGGCTGGAGTGAACACTGAAGCTTTCTTT.

The rearrangement uses TRBV28 and TRBJ2-5, with 9 positions matching TRBD2. The trim removed 3 bases at V and 5 bases at J, leaving 4 bases unmatched. Germline-derived CDR1 and CDR2 are MDHEN and SYDVKM. This CDR3 has 14 residues. CDR3 bases: TGTGCCAGCAGTTTGGGGACTAGCCGGGAGACCCAGTACTTC. Translation gives CASSLGTSRETQYF.

This chain links TRBV2 with TRBJ2-7; maybe TRBD1 (6 bases). Germline V gene data show CDR1 as SNHLY and CDR2 as FYNNEI. The CDR3 consists of 15 residues. The V end lost 8 bases, the J end lost 1 base, and 18 bases lay between the germline ends. CDR3 amino acids: CASPSRDKESYEQYF. The DNA for the CDR3 is TGTGCCAGCCCTAGTCGGGACAAGGAATCCTACGAGCAGTACTTC.

This rearrangement joins TRBV4-1 to TRBJ2-3; 11 bases are a match to TRBD2. This CDR3 comprises 16 residues. V lost 1 base and J lost 3; bases outside the gene matches: 3. Germline V gene lookup returns CDR1 MGHRA and CDR2 YSYEKL. CDR3: CASSQGTSGLTDTQYF. In DNA, the CDR3 is TGCGCCAGCAGCCAAGGGACTAGCGGGTTAACAGATACGCAGTATTTT.

Here the CDR3 DNA reads TGTGCCTGGACGAGGGGGCTAGCGGGAGAGAGTGCTGAGCAGTTCTTC. It specifies CAWTRGLAGESAEQFF. This sequence joins TRBV30 and TRBJ2-1; TRBD2 aligns across 10 bases. V dropped 4 bases and J dropped 9; count of bases not matched to a gene: 15. The CDR3 is 16 residues long. Looked up from germline, CDR1 is GTSNPN and CDR2 is SVGIG (reference sequence).

The V call is TRBV23-1, the J call TRBJ2-4, with 7 bases matching TRBD2. TRBV23-1 is reported as an ORF; its role is uncertain. J lost 0 bases, V lost 3 bases, and 8 bases had no gene match. CDR3 length: 17 amino acids. The CDR3 is CASSQEMGEGAKNIQYF. The CDR3 coding sequence is TGCGCCAGCAGTCAGGAGATGGGGGAGGGAGCCAAAAACATTCAGTACTTC.

CDR3 DNA sequence: TGTGCCAGTAGTCTCGGTGCAGGTTCCTCACCCCTCCACTTT. It yields the protein CASSLGAGSSPLHF. The chain recombines TRBV19 with TRBJ1-6, with D unresolved. Trimming removed 5 bases from V and 10 bases from J, with 15 bases in between. CDR3 length equals 14 residues. Germline CDR1 and CDR2: LNHDA and SQIVND (reference sequence).

CDR3 residues: CASSLLSGTGELFF. The CDR3 nucleotides read TGTGCCAGCAGCTTATTATCAGGCACCGGGGAGCTGTTTTTT. The rearrangement joins TRBV7-3 to TRBJ2-2; D is ambiguous. The germline CDR1 and CDR2 sequences are SGHTA and FQGTGA. Trimming removed 2 bases from V and 4 bases from J, with 8 bases in between. There are 14 residues in the CDR3.

This chain links TRBV4-1 with TRBJ2-3; 8 nucleotides agree with TRBD2. The germline CDR1 and CDR2 sequences are MGHRA and YSYEKL. The junction had 13 bases not matched to a gene; V was cut back by 4 bases and J by 1 base. This CDR3 is built from 18 residues. The CDR3 sequence: CASSPSPHPAGGTDTQYF. CDR3 nucleotides: TGCGCCAGCAGCCCCTCCCCCCACCCAGCGGGGGGCACAGATACGCAGTATTTT.

The chain combines TRBV6-5 with TRBJ2-1; the match to TRBD1 covers 8 bases. CDR1 and CDR2 from the germline V gene are MNHEY and SVGAGI. V lost 5 bases to trimming and J lost 4 bases; unmatched junction nucleotides: 4. The CDR3 is 14 residues long. The CDR3 spells CASSPGTGYNEQFF. Written as DNA, the CDR3 is TGTGCCAGCAGTCCTGGGACAGGTTACAATGAGCAGTTCTTC.

The chain couples TRBV3-1 (or the pseudogene TRBV3-2) to TRBJ2-1, with 7 nucleotides matching TRBD2. The CDR3 length is 15 residues. Germline CDR1 reads LGHDT; CDR2 reads YNNKEL (reference sequence). Trimming removed 4 bases from V and 5 bases from J; junction bases left unmatched: 8. CDR3 DNA sequence: TGTGCCAGCAGCCGACGCGGGAGAGGTAACAATGAGCAGTTCTTC. It yields the protein CASSRRGRGNNEQFF.

V gene TRBV12-5 combines with J gene TRBJ2-3; TRBD2 aligns across 11 bases. Trimming at V came to 1 base and at J to 4 bases, leaving 1 base not matched to a gene. Germline lookup yields CDR1 LGHNT and CDR2 FRNRAP. The CDR3 runs 15 residues. CDR3 nucleotides: TGTGCTAGTGGTTTGGGACTAGCGGGGCCAGATACGCAGTATTTT. Encoded protein: CASGLGLAGPDTQYF.

V is TRBV3-1 (or the pseudogene TRBV3-2) and J is TRBJ2-5; 9 positions match TRBD1. Trimming cost V 1 base and J 4 bases; bases outside gene matches: 4. This CDR3 is 15 amino acids long. The germline CDR1 and CDR2 sequences are LGHDT and YNNKEL (reference sequence). The CDR3 sequence is CASSQGGTGRETQYF. CDR3 nucleotides: TGTGCCAGCAGCCAAGGGGGGACAGGGCGAGAGACCCAGTACTTC.

CDR3 nucleotides: TGTGCCAGCAGCCAAGCTCGCAATGAGCAGTTCTTC. Encoded protein: CASSQARNEQFF. The chain has TRBV14 and TRBJ2-1; D gene ambiguous. This CDR3 has 12 residues. Deletions cut 1 base from V and 6 bases from J, with 4 bases between. Germline values: CDR1 SGHDN, CDR2 FVKESK.

This rearrangement joins TRBV18 to TRBJ1-3, with a possible D match to TRBD1 (6 bases). The CDR3 has 16 amino acids. V lost 6 bases to trimming and J lost 0 bases, with 15 bases between them. The germline gives CDR1 KGHSH, CDR2 LQKENI. The CDR3 sequence is CASSIKNRDSGNTIYF. The DNA for the CDR3 is TGTGCCAGCTCCATTAAAAACAGGGACTCTGGAAACACCATATATTTT.

The rearrangement uses TRBV3-1 (or the pseudogene TRBV3-2) and TRBJ2-7; a possible D gene is TRBD2 (5 bases). Germline CDR1 LGHDT, CDR2 YNNKEL (reference sequence). The CDR3 totals 18 residues. Trimming left V 0 bases short and J 2 bases short, with 20 bases between. For the CDR3, the DNA is TGTGCCAGCAGCCAAGATATGGTGTTATCGGAGGCCCCCTACGAGCAGTACTTC. Translated: CASSQDMVLSEAPYEQYF.

The rearrangement links TRBV18 to TRBJ1-3; 8 bases are shared with TRBD1. Per the germline V gene, CDR1 is KGHSH and CDR2 is LQKENI. V lost 3 bases to trimming and J lost 9 bases; unmatched junction nucleotides: 10. This CDR3 spans 15 amino acids. The CDR3 sequence is CASSPGQGKDVTIYF. CDR3 sequence (DNA): TGTGCCAGCTCACCCGGACAGGGTAAAGACGTCACCATATATTTT.

V gene TRBV27 combines with J gene TRBJ1-4; 7 bases match TRBD1. Germline V gene data show CDR1 as MNHEY and CDR2 as SMNVEV (reference sequence). With V trimmed by 5 bases and J by 8 bases, 8 bases remained unmatched. The CDR3 length is 14 residues. The CDR3 bases are TGTGCCAGCAGTGAGACAGGGACGCGCGAAAAACTGTTTTTT. This encodes CASSETGTREKLFF.

The gene calls are TRBV3-1 (or the pseudogene TRBV3-2) and TRBJ2-7; D not resolved. V lost 1 base, J lost 12 bases, and 10 bases lay in between. CDR1 and CDR2 (germline): LGHDT, YNNKEL (reference sequence). The length of the CDR3 is 11 residues. CDR3 sequence: CASSQGRVLYF. CDR3 DNA: TGTGCCAGCAGCCAAGGCCGAGTTCTGTACTTC.